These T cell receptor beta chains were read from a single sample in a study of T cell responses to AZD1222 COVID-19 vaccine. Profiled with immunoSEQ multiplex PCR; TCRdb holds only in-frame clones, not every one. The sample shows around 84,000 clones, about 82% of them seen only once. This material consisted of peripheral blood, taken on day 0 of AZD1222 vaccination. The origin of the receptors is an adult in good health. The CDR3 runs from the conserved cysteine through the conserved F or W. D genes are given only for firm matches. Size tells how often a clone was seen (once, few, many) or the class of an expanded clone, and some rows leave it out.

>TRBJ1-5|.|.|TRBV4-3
TGCGCCAGCAGCCAAGAAGGCCCCGGTCAGCCCCAGCATTTT
CASSQEGPGQPQHF
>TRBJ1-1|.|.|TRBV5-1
TGCGCCAGCAGTTCCCAGGGCACTGAAGCTTTCTTT
CASSSQGTEAFF
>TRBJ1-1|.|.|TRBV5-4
TGTGCCAGCAGCTTGGTTGGGACTGAAGCTTTCTTT
CASSLVGTEAFF
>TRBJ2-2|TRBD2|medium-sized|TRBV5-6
TGTGCCAGCAGCTTCGGGACTAGCGGGCACACCGGGGAGCTGTTTTTT
CASSFGTSGHTGELFF
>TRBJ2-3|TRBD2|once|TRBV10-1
TGCGCCAGCAGTGAAGGACTAGCGGGCACAGATACGCAGTATTTT
CASSEGLAGTDTQYF
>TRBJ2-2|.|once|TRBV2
TGTGCCAGCAGTGATGGGGGCCCCGGGGAGCTGTTTTTT
CASSDGGPGELFF
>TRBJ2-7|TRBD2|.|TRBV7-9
TGTGCCAGCAACTCCGGCGGGGGGCCGTCTCGGGAGCAGTACTTC
CASNSGGGPSREQYF
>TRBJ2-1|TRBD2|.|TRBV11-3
TGTGCCAGCAGCCCAGGACTAGCGGGTATGGATGAGCAGTTCTTC
CASSPGLAGMDEQFF
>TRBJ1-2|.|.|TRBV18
TGTGCCAGCTCGCCACAAACAGTTAACTATGGCTACACCTTC
CASSPQTVNYGYTF
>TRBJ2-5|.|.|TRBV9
TGTGCCAGCAGCCCTGGGTGGGGGGGCGTTGAGACCCAGTACTTC
CASSPGWGGVETQYF
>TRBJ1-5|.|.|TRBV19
TGTGCCAGTGGAACTAATAATCAGCCCCAGCATTTT
CASGTNNQPQHF
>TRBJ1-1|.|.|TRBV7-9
TGTGCCAGCAGCTTCGGGGGGAACACTGAAGCTTTCTTT
CASSFGGNTEAFF
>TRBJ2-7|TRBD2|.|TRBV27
TGTGCCAGCAGTTTGTACGGGACTAGCGGGAGGTCCTACGAGCAGTACTTC
CASSLYGTSGRSYEQYF
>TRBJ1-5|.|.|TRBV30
TGTGCCTGGAGCCTCGGTAGCAATCAGCCCCAGCATTTT
CAWSLGSNQPQHF
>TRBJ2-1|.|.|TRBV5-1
TGCGCCAGCAGCTTGGCGACAGACTACAATGAGCAGTTCTTC
CASSLATDYNEQFF
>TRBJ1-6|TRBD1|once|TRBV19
TGTGCCAGTAGTATAGGACAGGGGAATTCACCCCTCCACTTT
CASSIGQGNSPLHF
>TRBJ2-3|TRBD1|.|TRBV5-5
TGTGCCAGCAGATCGGGACAGGGTCGGGCAGATACGCAGTATTTT
CASRSGQGRADTQYF
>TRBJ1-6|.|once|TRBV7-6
TGTGCCAGCAGCAATGGACACCGGTTGCCCCTCCACTTT
CASSNGHRLPLHF
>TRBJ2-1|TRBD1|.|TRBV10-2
TGCGCCAGCAGTGCCCTCCAGGGGGCAAGGCGTGAGCAGTTCTTC
CASSALQGARREQFF
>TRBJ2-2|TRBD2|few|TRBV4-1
TGCGCCAGCAGCCAAACCCCGTTCGGAGCGGGGGATCGGACCGGGGAGCTGTTTTTT
CASSQTPFGAGDRTGELFF
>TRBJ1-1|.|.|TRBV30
TGTGCCTGGGGATCTCACAGCGCTGAAGCTTTCTTT
CAWGSHSAEAFF
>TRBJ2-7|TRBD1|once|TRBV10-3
TGTGCCATCAGTGAATCCAGGGGGCTCGGGGAGCAGTACTTC
CAISESRGLGEQYF
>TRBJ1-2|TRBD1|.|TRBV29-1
TGCAGCGTTGAAGCAGCGACAGGGATTGGCTACACCTTC
CSVEAATGIGYTF
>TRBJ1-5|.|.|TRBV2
TGTGCCAGCAGTGAGACTAATCAGCCCCAGCATTTT
CASSETNQPQHF
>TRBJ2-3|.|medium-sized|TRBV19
TGTGCCAGTAAGCGTAGAGGGGACGGACGGCCAGATACGCAGTATTTT
CASKRRGDGRPDTQYF
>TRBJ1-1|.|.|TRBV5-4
TGTGCCAGCAGCTTGGGGGACGGGTATGAAGCTTTCTTT
CASSLGDGYEAFF
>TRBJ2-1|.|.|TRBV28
TGTGCCAGCAGCCCCACGAGCTCCTACAATGAGCAGTTCTTC
CASSPTSSYNEQFF
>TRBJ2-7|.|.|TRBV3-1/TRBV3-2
TGTGCCAGCAGCCATAAGCCAGGGCACGGCCACGAGCAGTACTTC
CASSHKPGHGHEQYF
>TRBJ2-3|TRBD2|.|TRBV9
TGTGCCAGCAGCCTCGGGTCTAGCGGGGGGTTTGTAGATACGCAGTATTTT
CASSLGSSGGFVDTQYF
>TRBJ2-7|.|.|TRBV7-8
TGTGCCAGCAGCTTAGCGCTGGGGGTGAGAGAGCAGTACTTC
CASSLALGVREQYF
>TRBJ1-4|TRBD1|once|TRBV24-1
TGTGCCACCAGTGACCATCGACAGGGTGCAACTAATGAAAAACTGTTTTTT
CATSDHRQGATNEKLFF
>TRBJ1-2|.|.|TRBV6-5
TGTGCCAGCAGTTACTCTACAGGGAGCCTCTATGGCTACACCTTC
CASSYSTGSLYGYTF
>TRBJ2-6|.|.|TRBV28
TGTGCCAGCAGTTCTACAGCGGAGCGGGGGGCCAACGTCCTGACTTTC
CASSSTAERGANVLTF
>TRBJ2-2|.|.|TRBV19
TGTGCCAGTAGTACCGTGACTGGGGTGAACACCGGGGAGCTGTTTTTT
CASSTVTGVNTGELFF
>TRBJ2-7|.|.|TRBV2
TGTGCCAGCAGTGAAGGGTTAGCCTACGAGCAGTACTTC
CASSEGLAYEQYF
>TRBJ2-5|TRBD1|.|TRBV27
TGTGCCAGCAGGGGGACAGGGTTCGTCCAAGAGACCCAGTACTTC
CASRGTGFVQETQYF
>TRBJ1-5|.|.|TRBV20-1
TGCAGTGCTAGTGATCACCTCTATCAGCCCCAGCATTTT
CSASDHLYQPQHF
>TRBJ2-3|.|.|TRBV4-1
TGCGCCAGCAGCCAAGCGCGGGCCTGGACGCAGTATTTT
CASSQARAWTQYF
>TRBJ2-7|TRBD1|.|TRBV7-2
TGTGCCAGCAGCTCACGGACAGGGGCCTCCTACGAGCAGTACTTC
CASSSRTGASYEQYF
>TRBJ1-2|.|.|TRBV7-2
TGTGCCAGCAGCTTTGGGCCGAACTATGGCTACACCTTC
CASSFGPNYGYTF
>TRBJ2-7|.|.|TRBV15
TGTGCCACCAGCAGAGATCAAGACAGATTGTACTTC
CATSRDQDRLYF
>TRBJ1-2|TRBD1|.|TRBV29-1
TGCAGCCACACACTAAAGACAGGGGGAGGCTACACCTTC
CSHTLKTGGGYTF